This T cell receptor beta chain stems from a study of blood T cells in healthy people across ages. The study's findings and limits: Observed TCR beta diversity per million T cells went down as age went up. This fall followed a roughly linear course with age.

The germline gives CDR1 SEHNR, CDR2 FQNEAQ (reference sequence). The CDR3 sequence is 16 residues long. Losses at the gene ends were 3 bases for V and 8 bases for J; bases not matched to a gene: 12. This clonotype was recorded a few times. Antigen unknown. PCR was performed a second time for about 6 to 12 cycles using a sample-barcoded 5' primer and a J-beta primer mix. TCRdb ran MiXCR on the 5' RACE reads and lists one entry per CDR3 protein. The data hold 1.5 million to 2 million distinct CDR3 sequences, with almost 35% observed a single time. Drawing of peripheral blood yielded roughly 9.3 milliliters from each donor. With each sample, at least 6 micrograms of total RNA were extracted.

V gene TRBV7-9 combines with J gene TRBJ2-1, with TRBD2 identical over 8 bases. This clonotype was obtained from a woman aged 25 to 39 in good health. The specimen sequenced was blood. The CDR3 is CASSLGLGGRIDEQFF. DNA of the CDR3: TGTGCCAGCAGCTTGGGGCTTGGCGGGAGGATCGATGAGCAGTTCTTC. The full variable domain, its missing parts supplied by reference TRBV7-9 and TRBJ2-1, is DTGVSQNPRHKITKRGQNVTFRCDPISEHNRLYWYRQTLGQGPEFLTYFQNEAQLEKSRLLSDRFSAERPKGSFSTLEIQRTEQGDSAMYLCASSLGLGGRIDEQFFGPGTRLTVL.